This record looks at one T cell receptor beta chain sequence and its context. Germline CDR1 and CDR2: MGHDK and SYGVNS. The V end was cut by 3 bases, the J end by 2 bases, with 12 bases between. CDR3 length: 15 amino acids. These data belong to a study of blood T cell repertoires in COVID-19. The overall study: COVID-19 samples from acute and convalescent phases originated in the United States, Italy and Spain.

Using immunoSEQ multiplex PCR, the repertoire was profiled, and TCRdb retains in-frame clones only, with some absent. The data hold 52,000 or so clones, with about 88% observed a single time. Sequences were obtained from peripheral blood. The J gene is TRBJ2-3, the V gene TRBV25-1; maybe TRBD1 (6 bases). The receptor comes from a human donor in a cohort sampled during active COVID-19. The CDR3 DNA reads TGTGCCAGCAGTGATAGGACAGACCCCACAGATACGCAGTATTTT. It codes for CASSDRTDPTDTQYF.